This TCR beta chain was sequenced in a study of Ad26.COV2.S vaccination and SARS-CoV-2 variants. The sample's treatment: roughly 20 received Ad26.COV2.S at low or high dose, single or two shots; about 5 received placebo; per-sample allocation not given. Sampling happened 63 days after the first vaccine or placebo injection. Profiled with immunoSEQ multiplex PCR; TCRdb holds only in-frame clones, not every one. The profile shows 350,000 to 600,000 clones, 80% to 90% of them singletons. Trimming took 4 bases from V and 1 from J, leaving 11 bases between them. The CDR3 runs to 14 residues. Germline V gene sequence: CDR1 PRHDT, CDR2 FYEKMQ (reference sequence).

The input for sequencing was peripheral blood, taken in a trial of Ad26.COV2.S vaccine versus placebo. The V and J genes are TRBV13 and TRBJ2-7; no firm D call. The receptor was isolated from a person between 18 and 65 years old who received the Ad26.COV2.S COVID-19 vaccine or a placebo. This CDR3 reads CASSSHRTSYEQYF. The CDR3 nucleotides read TGTGCCAGCAGCTCCCACCGTACATCCTACGAGCAGTACTTC.